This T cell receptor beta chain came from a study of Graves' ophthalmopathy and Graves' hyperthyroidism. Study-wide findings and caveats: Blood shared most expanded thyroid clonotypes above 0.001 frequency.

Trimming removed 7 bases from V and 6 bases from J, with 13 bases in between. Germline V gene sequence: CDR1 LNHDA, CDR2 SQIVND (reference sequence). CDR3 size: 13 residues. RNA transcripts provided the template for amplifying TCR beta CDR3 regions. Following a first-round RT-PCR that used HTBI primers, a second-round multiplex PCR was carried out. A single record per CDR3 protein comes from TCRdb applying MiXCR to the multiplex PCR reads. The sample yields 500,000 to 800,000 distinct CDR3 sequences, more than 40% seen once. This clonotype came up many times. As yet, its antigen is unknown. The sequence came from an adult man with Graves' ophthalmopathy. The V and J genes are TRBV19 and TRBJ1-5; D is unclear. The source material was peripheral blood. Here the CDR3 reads CASMVPGSQPQHF. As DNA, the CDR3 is TGTGCCAGTATGGTCCCGGGGAGTCAGCCCCAGCATTTT.